This T cell receptor beta chain was identified during a study of T cells in Graves' hyperthyroidism and ophthalmopathy. Study-level background: Initial diagnosis, before any treatment, was when peripheral blood was collected.

The CDR3 is 14 amino acids. The V and J ends lost 0 bases and 7 bases, in that order; junction bases with no gene match: 2. TCR beta CDR3 region amplification was performed from RNA transcripts. A set of HTBI primers served as the primers for a first-round RT-PCR of the TCR CDR3. Each CDR3 protein is one row after TCRdb ran MiXCR on the multiplex PCR reads. The sample shows 800,000 or so distinct CDR3 sequences, about two fifths of them seen only once. Sequenced: blood. This clonotype was obtained from a man in his late teens or twenties with Graves' hyperthyroidism. V is TRBV12-3 or TRBV12-4 and J is TRBJ2-2; the match to TRBD2 covers 7 bases. Written as DNA, the CDR3 is TGTGCCAGCAGTTTAGCGGGAGGGCACGGGGAGCTGTTTTTT. Its protein product is CASSLAGGHGELFF.